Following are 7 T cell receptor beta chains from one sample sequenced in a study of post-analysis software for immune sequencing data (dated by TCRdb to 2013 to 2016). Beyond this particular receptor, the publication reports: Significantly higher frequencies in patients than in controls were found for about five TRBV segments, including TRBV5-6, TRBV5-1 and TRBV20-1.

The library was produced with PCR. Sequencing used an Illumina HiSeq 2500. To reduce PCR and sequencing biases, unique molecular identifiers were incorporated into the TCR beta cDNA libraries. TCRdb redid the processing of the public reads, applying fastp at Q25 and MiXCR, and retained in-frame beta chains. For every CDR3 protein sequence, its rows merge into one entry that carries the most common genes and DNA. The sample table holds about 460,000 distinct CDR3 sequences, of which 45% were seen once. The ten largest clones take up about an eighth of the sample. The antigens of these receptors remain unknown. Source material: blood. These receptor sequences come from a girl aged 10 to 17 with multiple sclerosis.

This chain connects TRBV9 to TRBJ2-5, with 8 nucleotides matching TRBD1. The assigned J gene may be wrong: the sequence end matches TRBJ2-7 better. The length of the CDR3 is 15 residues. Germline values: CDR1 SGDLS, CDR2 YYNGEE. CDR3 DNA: TGTGCCAGCAGCCCCGGGACAGGCAATACTGACGAGCAGTACTTC. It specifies CASSPGTGNTDEQYF.

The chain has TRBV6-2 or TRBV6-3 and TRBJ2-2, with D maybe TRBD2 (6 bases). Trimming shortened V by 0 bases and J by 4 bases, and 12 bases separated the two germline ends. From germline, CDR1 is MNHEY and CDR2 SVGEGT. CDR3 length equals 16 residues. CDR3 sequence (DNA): TGTGCCAGCAGTTACTCGAGATGGGACTTCACCGGGGAGCTGTTTTTT. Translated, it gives CASSYSRWDFTGELFF.

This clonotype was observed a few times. The CDR3 DNA is TGCAGTGCTAGAGACACCCTAGCGGGACCCTCCTACGAGCAGTACTTC. Translated, it gives CSARDTLAGPSYEQYF. The chain couples TRBV20-1 to TRBJ2-7, with 9 bases aligning to TRBD2. The ends lost 0 bases at V and 0 bases at J; junction bases unmatched: 6. The CDR3 covers 16 residues. Per the germline V gene, CDR1 is DFQATT and CDR2 is SNEGSKA (reference sequence).

CDR3 in DNA: TGTGCCAGCAGCTCCGGGTTGAGGTCCTACAATGAGCAGTTCTTC. It codes for CASSSGLRSYNEQFF. The chain uses TRBV11-1 and TRBJ2-1; D unresolved. Trimming pared 4 bases from V and 1 base from J, leaving 11 bases between. This CDR3 is 15 amino acids long. CDR1 is SGHAT and CDR2 is FQDESV in the germline V gene (reference sequence).

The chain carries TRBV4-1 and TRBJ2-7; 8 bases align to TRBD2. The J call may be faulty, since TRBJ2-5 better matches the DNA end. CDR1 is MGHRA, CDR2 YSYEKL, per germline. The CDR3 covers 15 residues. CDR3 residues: CASSQPAGDGETQYF. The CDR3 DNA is TGCGCCAGCAGCCAACCAGCGGGGGATGGGGAGACCCAGTACTTC.

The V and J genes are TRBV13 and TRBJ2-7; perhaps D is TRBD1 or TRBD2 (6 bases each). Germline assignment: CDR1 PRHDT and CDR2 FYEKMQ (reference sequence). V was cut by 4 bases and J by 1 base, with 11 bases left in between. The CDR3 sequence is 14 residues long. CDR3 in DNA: TGTGCCAGCAGCTCTAGCGACAGGTCCTACGAGCAGTACTTC. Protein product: CASSSSDRSYEQYF.

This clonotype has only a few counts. The CDR3 DNA sequence: TGTGCCAGCAGTCGGACAGGATACGAGCAGTTCTTC. Translating gives CASSRTGYEQFF. The chain couples TRBV28 to TRBJ2-1, with 7 bases aligning to TRBD1. There are 12 residues in the CDR3. Germline V lookup: CDR1 MDHEN, CDR2 SYDVKM. V lost 5 bases and J lost 10; bases outside the gene matches: 5.